This T cell receptor (beta chain) was identified in a study of shared clonotypes between healthy human individuals. Combination of CD45RO+ cells with CCR7-negative CD45RA+ TemRA cells was used for CD8 memory. From germline, CDR1 is MNHNY and CDR2 SVGAGI (reference sequence). The V end was cut by 7 bases, the J end by 5 bases, with 15 bases between. The CDR3 runs 13 residues. Sorted-subset replicate PCRs used 200 ng of genomic DNA. This amount corresponded to some 30,000 T cell genomes. The repertoire was sequenced with immunoSEQ multiplex PCR; TCRdb's copy has only in-frame clones and lacks some. The sample includes 550,000 to 800,000 clones, 90% of them seen just once. Overall study results and limits: Compared with clonotypes that all four donors shared, non-shared clonotypes had lower generation probabilities.

As concerns this clone: Its antigen is not known.

The sequenced material came from memory CD8+ T cells from PBMCs. Subset described: CD45RO+ cells pooled with CCR7-negative TemRA cells. This TCR derives from a man aged 18-30 years in good health. Some clones in this sample may be carry-over from other donors' samples. The rearrangement links TRBV6-6 to TRBJ2-7, with D tentatively TRBD2 (6 bases). CDR3 amino acids: CASTPGLWHEQYF. CDR3 nucleotide sequence: TGTGCCAGCACACCGGGACTGTGGCACGAGCAGTACTTC.